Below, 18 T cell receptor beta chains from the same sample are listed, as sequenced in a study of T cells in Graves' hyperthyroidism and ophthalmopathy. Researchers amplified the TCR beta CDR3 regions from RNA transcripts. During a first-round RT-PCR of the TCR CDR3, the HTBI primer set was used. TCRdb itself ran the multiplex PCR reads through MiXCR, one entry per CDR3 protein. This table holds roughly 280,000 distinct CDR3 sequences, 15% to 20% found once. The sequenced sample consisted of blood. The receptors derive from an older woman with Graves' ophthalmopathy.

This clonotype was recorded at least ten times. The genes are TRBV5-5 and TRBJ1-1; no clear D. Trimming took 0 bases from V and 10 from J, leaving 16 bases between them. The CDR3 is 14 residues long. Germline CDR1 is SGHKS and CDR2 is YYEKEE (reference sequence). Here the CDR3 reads CASSLVTPGPVAFF. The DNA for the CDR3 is TGTGCCAGCAGCTTGGTTACACCTGGTCCCGTAGCTTTCTTT. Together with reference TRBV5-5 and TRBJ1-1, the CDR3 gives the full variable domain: DAGVTQSPTHLIKTRGQQVTLRCSPISGHKSVSWYQQVLGQGPQFIFQYYEKEERGRGNFPDRFSARQFPNYSSELNVNALLLGDSALYLCASSLVTPGPVAFFGQGTRLTVV.

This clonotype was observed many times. DNA for the CDR3: TGTGCCAGCAGTAAAACTAGCGGTGCCTACAATGAGCAGTTCTTC. Amino acid sequence: CASSKTSGAYNEQFF. The chain recombines TRBV6-1 with TRBJ2-1; 8 bases agree with TRBD2. Trimming cost V 5 bases and J 2 bases; bases outside gene matches: 5. This CDR3 contains 15 residues. Germline CDR1 is MNHNS and CDR2 is SASEGT.

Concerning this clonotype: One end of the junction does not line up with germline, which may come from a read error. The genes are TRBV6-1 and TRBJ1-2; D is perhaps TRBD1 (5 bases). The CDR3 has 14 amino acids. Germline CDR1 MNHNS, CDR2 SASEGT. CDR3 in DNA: TGTGCCGGCAGTGCCCCCGCAGGGTGGGGAGGCTACACCTTC. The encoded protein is CAGSAPAGWGGYTF.

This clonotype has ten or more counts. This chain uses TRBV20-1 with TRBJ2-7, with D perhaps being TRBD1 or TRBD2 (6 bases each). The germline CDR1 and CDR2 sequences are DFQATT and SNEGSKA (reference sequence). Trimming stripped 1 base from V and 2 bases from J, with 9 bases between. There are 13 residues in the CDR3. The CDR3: CSARGGAPYEQYF. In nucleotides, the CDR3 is TGCAGTGCTAGAGGGGGGGCACCCTACGAGCAGTACTTC.

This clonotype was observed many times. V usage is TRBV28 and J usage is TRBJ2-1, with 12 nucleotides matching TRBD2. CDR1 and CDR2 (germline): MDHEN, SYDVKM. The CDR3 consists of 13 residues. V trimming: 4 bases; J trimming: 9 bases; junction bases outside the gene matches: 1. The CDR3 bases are TGTGCCAGCAGTTCGGGACTAGCGGGTGAGCAGTTCTTC. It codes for CASSSGLAGEQFF.

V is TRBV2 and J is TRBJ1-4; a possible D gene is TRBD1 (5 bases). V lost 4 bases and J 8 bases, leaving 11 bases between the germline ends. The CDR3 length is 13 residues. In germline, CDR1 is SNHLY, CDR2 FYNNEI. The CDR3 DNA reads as TGTGCCAGCAGTGGGGCGGGGCGGGAAAAACTGTTTTTT. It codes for CASSGAGREKLFF.

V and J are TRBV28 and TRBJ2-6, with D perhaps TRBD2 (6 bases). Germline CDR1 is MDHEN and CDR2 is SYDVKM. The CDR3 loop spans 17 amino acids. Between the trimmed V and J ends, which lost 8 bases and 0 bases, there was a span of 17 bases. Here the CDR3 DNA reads TGTGCCAGCGATATGGGGACTCCCAGCTCTGGGGCCAACGTCCTGACTTTC. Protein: CASDMGTPSSGANVLTF.

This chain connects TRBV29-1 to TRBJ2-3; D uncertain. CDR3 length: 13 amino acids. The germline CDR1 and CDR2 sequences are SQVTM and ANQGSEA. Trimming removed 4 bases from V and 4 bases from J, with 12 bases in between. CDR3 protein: CSVAGQAADTQYF. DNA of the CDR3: TGCAGCGTTGCTGGGCAGGCCGCAGATACGCAGTATTTT.

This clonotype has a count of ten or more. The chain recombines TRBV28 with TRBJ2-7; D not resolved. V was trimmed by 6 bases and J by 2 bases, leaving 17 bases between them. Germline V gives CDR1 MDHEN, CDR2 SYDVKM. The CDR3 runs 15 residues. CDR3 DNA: TGTGCCAGCAGCCGTCCTCTGCCTTATACCTACGAGCAGTACTTC. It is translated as CASSRPLPYTYEQYF.

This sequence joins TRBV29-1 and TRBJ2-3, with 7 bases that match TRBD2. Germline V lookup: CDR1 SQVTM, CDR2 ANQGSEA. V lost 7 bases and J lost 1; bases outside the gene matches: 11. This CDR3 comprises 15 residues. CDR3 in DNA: TGCAGCGCTGTCGGGGGAGGGGTAGGCACAGATACGCAGTATTTT. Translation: CSAVGGGVGTDTQYF.

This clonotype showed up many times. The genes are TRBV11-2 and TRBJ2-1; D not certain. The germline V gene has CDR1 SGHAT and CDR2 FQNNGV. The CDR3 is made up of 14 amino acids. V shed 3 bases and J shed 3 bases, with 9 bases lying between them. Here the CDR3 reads CASSFSVGYNEQFF. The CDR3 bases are TGTGCCAGCAGCTTCTCTGTTGGCTACAATGAGCAGTTCTTC.

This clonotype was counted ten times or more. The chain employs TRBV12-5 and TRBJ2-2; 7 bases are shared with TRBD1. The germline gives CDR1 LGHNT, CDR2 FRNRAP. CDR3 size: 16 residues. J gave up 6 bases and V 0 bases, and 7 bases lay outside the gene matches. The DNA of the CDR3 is TGTGCTAGTGGTTTGGTATTGGACAGGACGCCCGGGGAGCTGTTTTTT. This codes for CASGLVLDRTPGELFF. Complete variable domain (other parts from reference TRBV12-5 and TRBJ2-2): DARVTQTPRHKVTEMGQEVTMRCQPILGHNTVFWYRQTMMQGLELLAYFRNRAPLDDSGMPKDRFSAEMPDATLATLKIQPSEPRDSAVYFCASGLVLDRTPGELFFGEGSRLTVL.

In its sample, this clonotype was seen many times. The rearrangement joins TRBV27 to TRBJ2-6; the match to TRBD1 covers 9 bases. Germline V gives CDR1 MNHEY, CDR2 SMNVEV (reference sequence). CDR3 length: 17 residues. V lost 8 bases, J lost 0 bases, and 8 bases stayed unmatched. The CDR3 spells CASGGQGPFSGANVLTF. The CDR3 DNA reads TGTGCCAGCGGAGGACAGGGGCCCTTCTCTGGGGCCAACGTCCTGACTTTC.

CDR3 sequence: CASSSTPGPGLGEAFF. CDR3 coding DNA: TGTGCCAGCAGCTCGACCCCGGGACCGGGATTGGGGGAAGCTTTCTTT. The J gene is TRBJ1-1, the V gene TRBV7-9, with D possibly being TRBD1 (5 bases). V lost 4 bases, J lost 8 bases, and 23 bases lay in between. The germline V gene encodes CDR1 SEHNR and CDR2 FQNEAQ (reference sequence). The CDR3 has 16 amino acids.

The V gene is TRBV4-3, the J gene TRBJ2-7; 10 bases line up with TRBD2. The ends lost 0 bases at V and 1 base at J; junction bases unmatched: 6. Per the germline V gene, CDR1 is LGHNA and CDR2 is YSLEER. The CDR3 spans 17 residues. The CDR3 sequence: CASSQDWASGGSYEQYF. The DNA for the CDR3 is TGCGCCAGCAGCCAAGATTGGGCTAGCGGGGGATCCTACGAGCAGTACTTC.

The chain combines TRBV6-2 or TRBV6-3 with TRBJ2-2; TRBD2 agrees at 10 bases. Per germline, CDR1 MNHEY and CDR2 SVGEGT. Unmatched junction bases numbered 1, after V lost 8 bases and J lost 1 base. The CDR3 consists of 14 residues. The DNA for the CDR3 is TGTGCCAGCTCTAGCGGGGGGAACACCGGGGAGCTGTTTTTT. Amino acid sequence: CASSSGGNTGELFF.

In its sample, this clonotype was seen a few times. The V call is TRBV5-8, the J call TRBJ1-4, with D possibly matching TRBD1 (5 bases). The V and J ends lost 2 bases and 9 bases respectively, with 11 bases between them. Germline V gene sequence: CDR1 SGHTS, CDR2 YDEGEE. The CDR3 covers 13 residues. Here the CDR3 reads CASSLRGNKKLFF. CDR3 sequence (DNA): TGTGCCAGCAGCTTAAGGGGCAATAAAAAACTGTTTTTT.

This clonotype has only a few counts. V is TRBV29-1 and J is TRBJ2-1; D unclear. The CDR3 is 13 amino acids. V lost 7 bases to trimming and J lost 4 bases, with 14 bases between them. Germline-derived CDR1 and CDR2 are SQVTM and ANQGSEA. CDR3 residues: CSARTTGYNEQFF. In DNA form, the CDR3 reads TGCAGCGCTCGCACTACTGGGTACAATGAGCAGTTCTTC.